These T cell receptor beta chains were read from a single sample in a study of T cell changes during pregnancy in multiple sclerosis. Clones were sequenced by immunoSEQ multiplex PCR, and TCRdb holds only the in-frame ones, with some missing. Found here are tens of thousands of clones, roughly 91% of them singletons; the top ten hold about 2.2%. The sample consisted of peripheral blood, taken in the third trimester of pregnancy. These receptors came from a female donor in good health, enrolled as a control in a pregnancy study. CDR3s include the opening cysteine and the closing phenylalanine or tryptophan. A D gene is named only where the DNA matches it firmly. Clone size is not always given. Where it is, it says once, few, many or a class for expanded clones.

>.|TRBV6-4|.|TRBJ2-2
CASSDPTRTGELFF
TGTGCCAGCAGTGACCCGACTCGCACCGGGGAGCTGTTTTTT
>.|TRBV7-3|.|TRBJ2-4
CASSCIRTPFENIQYF
TGTGCCAGCAGTTGCATCAGGACACCCTTCGAAAACATTCAGTACTTC
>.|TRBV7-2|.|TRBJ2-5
CASSYRDYQETQYF
TGTGCCAGCAGCTACCGGGACTACCAAGAGACCCAGTACTTC
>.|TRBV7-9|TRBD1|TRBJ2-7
CASSPRDRSYEQYF
TGTGCCAGCAGCCCCAGGGACAGGTCCTACGAGCAGTACTTC
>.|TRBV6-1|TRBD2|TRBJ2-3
CASSTSGGTDTQYF
TGTGCCAGCAGTACTAGCGGGGGCACAGATACGCAGTATTTT
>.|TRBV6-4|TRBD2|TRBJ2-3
CASSDGTSGSTDTQYF
TGTGCCAGCAGTGACGGGACTAGCGGGAGCACAGATACGCAGTATTTT
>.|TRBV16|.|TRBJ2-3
CASSQALTGRPSTDTQYF
TGTGCCAGCAGCCAAGCGCTAACAGGGCGTCCATCCACAGATACGCAGTATTTT
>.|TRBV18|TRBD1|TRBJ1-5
CASSPLGPRTGNNQPQHF
TGTGCCAGCTCACCACTTGGCCCTCGGACAGGAAACAATCAGCCCCAGCATTTT
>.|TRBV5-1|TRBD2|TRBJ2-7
CASSTTSGSYEQYF
TGCGCCAGCAGCACCACTAGCGGTTCCTACGAGCAGTACTTC
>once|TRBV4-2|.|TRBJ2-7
CASSQEVLGLASYEQYF
TGTGCCAGCAGCCAAGAAGTATTGGGCCTAGCGTCCTACGAGCAGTACTTC
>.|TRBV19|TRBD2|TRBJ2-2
CATLWGGLNTGELFF
TGTGCCACCTTGTGGGGAGGGTTGAACACCGGGGAGCTGTTTTTT
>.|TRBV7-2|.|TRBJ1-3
CASSPVGASGNTIYF
TGTGCCAGCAGCCCAGTTGGGGCTTCTGGAAACACCATATATTTT
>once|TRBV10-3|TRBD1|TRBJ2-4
CAISEAATRDSKNIQYF
TGTGCCATCAGTGAGGCGGCAACCCGGGACAGCAAAAACATTCAGTACTTC
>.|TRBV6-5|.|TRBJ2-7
CASSYSDAGYPEQYF
TGTGCCAGCAGTTACTCGGATGCAGGGTACCCCGAGCAGTACTTC
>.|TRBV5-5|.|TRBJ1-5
CASSFNSNQPQHF
TGTGCCAGCAGCTTTAATAGCAATCAGCCCCAGCATTTT
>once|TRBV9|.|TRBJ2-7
CASSLRSLSYEQYF
TGTGCCAGCAGCTTGCGGTCTCTCTCCTACGAGCAGTACTTC
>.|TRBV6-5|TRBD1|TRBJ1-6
CASSSYGQGDVAPLHF
TGTGCCAGCAGTTCTTACGGACAGGGGGATGTGGCACCCCTCCACTTT
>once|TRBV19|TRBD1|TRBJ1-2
CASSQPGTEDYGYTF
TGTGCCAGTAGTCAACCCGGGACAGAGGACTATGGCTACACCTTC
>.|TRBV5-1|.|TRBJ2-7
CASSLGGTNTYEQYF
TGCGCCAGCAGCCTCGGGGGGACAAATACCTACGAGCAGTACTTC
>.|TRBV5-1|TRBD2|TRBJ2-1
CASSLSPGSSGYNEQFF
TGCGCCAGCAGCTTGAGTCCGGGGTCTAGCGGCTACAATGAGCAGTTCTTC
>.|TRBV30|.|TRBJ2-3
CAWSALGAGDTQYF
TGTGCCTGGAGCGCGCTGGGGGCGGGAGATACGCAGTATTTT
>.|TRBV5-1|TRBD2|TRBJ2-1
CASSLASGGVSYLSYNEQFF
TGCGCCAGCAGCTTGGCTAGCGGGGGGGTCAGTTATCTCTCCTACAATGAGCAGTTCTTC
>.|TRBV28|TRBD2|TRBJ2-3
CASSLNLAGRDTQYF
TGTGCCAGCAGTTTGAACCTAGCGGGGCGAGATACGCAGTATTTT
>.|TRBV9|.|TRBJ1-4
CASSVGPQGNEKLFF
TGTGCCAGCAGCGTAGGGCCCCAGGGTAATGAAAAACTGTTTTTT
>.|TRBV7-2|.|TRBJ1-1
CASSRYLPNEAFF
TGTGCCAGCAGCCGATACTTACCGAATGAAGCTTTCTTT
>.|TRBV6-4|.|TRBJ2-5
CASDPRPRRETQYF
TGTGCCAGCGATCCGAGACCCCGGCGGGAGACCCAGTACTTC